This record concerns one T cell receptor (beta chain) sequence. Its antigen is unknown. The source of the sample is a study of cytomegalovirus exposure and HLA in healthy donors. Whole-study context: HLA-typed donors were the source of roughly 80 million unique TCRs held in an early data release. Study-wide points: TCR beta V segments were, for the most part, productive about 90% or about 30% of the time in an earlier analysis. Accurate prediction of HLA-A and HLA-B alleles (for most subjects) was reportedly achieved from TCR beta sequences.

PCR involved 60 Vbeta and 13 Jbeta primers. The data were produced by immunoSEQ multiplex PCR, yet TCRdb's version contains in-frame clones alone and is incomplete. This sample has approximately 100,000 clones, with less than 80% found just once. Donors sampled were nominally healthy, though unrecorded immune exposures were likely. Specimen: PBMCs. The origin of this receptor is a woman aged 35 to 49 in good health and CMV-seronegative.

The CDR3 spells CASSLEGGLYEQYF. As DNA, the CDR3 is TGTGCCAGCAGCTTAGAGGGGGGGCTCTACGAGCAGTACTTC. This chain uses TRBV7-9 with TRBJ2-5, with a possible D match to TRBD2 (7 bases). Gene TRBJ2-7 matches the end of the DNA better, so the J call may be wrong. The germline V gene has CDR1 SEHNR and CDR2 FQNEAQ (reference sequence). The CDR3 loop spans 14 amino acids.